A single sample gave rise to the 17 T cell receptor beta chains below, sequenced in a study of cytomegalovirus exposure and HLA in healthy donors. Amplification used 60 Vbeta primers and 13 Jbeta primers. The data were produced by immunoSEQ multiplex PCR, yet TCRdb's version contains in-frame clones alone and is incomplete. Of approximately 160,000 clones listed, 65% to 80% are singletons. The specimen was PBMCs. These TCRs come from a man younger than 35 in good health and CMV-seropositive.

The chain carries TRBV5-1 and TRBJ2-5; no clear D. Germline V gene data show CDR1 as SGHRS and CDR2 as YFSETQ. Trimming cost V 0 bases and J 5 bases, with 14 bases left between them. The CDR3 consists of 15 residues. In nucleotides, the CDR3 is TGCGCCAGCAGCTTGGCCATGGCTAGAATGGAGACCCAGTACTTC. It is translated as CASSLAMARMETQYF. Complete variable domain (other parts from reference TRBV5-1 and TRBJ2-5): KAGVTQTPRYLIKTRGQQVTLSCSPISGHRSVSWYQQTPGQGLQFLFEYFSETQRNKGNFPGRFSGRQFSNSRSEMNVSTLELGDSALYLCASSLAMARMETQYFGPGTRLLVL.

This clone has more than one count but fewer than ten. The chain recombines TRBV19 with TRBJ1-5; TRBD1 matches 9 bases. The CDR3 is 14 residues long. Germline V lookup: CDR1 LNHDA, CDR2 SQIVND (reference sequence). V was clipped by 6 bases and J by 5 bases; unmatched bases: 5. The CDR3 region is CASRRDREDQPQHF. The CDR3 DNA follows: TGTGCCAGTAGGCGGGACAGGGAAGATCAGCCCCAGCATTTT. The whole variable domain, filled in from reference TRBV19 and TRBJ1-5, reads DGGITQSPKYLFRKEGQNVTLSCEQNLNHDAMYWYRQDPGQGLRLIYYSQIVNDFQKGDIAEGYSVSREKKESFPLTVTSAQKNPTAFYLCASRRDREDQPQHFGDGTRLSIL.

The chain couples TRBV18 to TRBJ1-1; weak D call: TRBD1 (6 bases). V lost 0 bases to trimming and J lost 5 bases, with 16 bases between them. CDR1 KGHSH and CDR2 LQKENI come from the germline V gene. The CDR3 sequence is 16 residues long. In DNA, the CDR3 is TGTGCCAGCTCACCACCGGCGGGAGGGGGTGGGACTGAAGCTTTCTTT. It codes for CASSPPAGGGGTEAFF. The full variable domain, with the rest looked up from reference TRBV18 and TRBJ1-1, is NAGVMQNPRHLVRRRGQEARLRCSPMKGHSHVYWYRQLPEEGLKFMVYLQKENIIDESGMPKERFSAEFPKEGPSILRIQQVVRGDSAAYFCASSPPAGGGGTEAFFGQGTRLTVV.

This chain links TRBV6-5 with TRBJ1-2; weak D call: TRBD1 (6 bases). Trimming took off 7 bases at V and 4 bases at J, with 13 bases between the two ends. CDR1 and CDR2 from the germline V gene are MNHEY and SVGAGI. The CDR3 totals 13 residues. The CDR3 DNA is TGTGCCAGCACCAAAGGACAGACCTATGGCTACACCTTC. Encoded protein: CASTKGQTYGYTF.

This clone was detected a few times. V gene TRBV7-8 combines with J gene TRBJ1-2, with D possibly being TRBD1 (6 bases). Germline loops: CDR1 SGHVS, CDR2 FQNEAQ. With 1 base removed from V and 5 bases from J, the gap between germline ends came to 14 bases. There are 15 residues in the CDR3. The CDR3, as DNA: TGTGCCAGCAGCTTAGGGGGGGGCGTTTGGTATGGCTACACCTTC. This codes for CASSLGGGVWYGYTF.

The gene calls are TRBV5-6 and TRBJ2-7; D is possibly TRBD2 (5 bases). V lost 0 bases, J lost 3 bases, and 13 bases lay in between. Germline V CDR1 and CDR2: SGHDT, YYEEEE. The CDR3 loop spans 15 amino acids. CDR3 residues: CASSLDAMGSYEQYV. CDR3 bases: TGTGCCAGCAGCTTGGACGCGATGGGGAGCTACGAGCAGTACGTC.

The chain has TRBV2 and TRBJ2-3; 13 bases align to TRBD2. V was pared by 1 base and J by 1 base, with 5 bases of the junction left unmatched. Germline V lookup: CDR1 SNHLY, CDR2 FYNNEI. This CDR3 contains 18 residues. CDR3 in DNA: TGTGCCAGCAGTGAAGGGCAAGGGACTAGCGGGGGCACAGATACGCAGTATTTT. Translated: CASSEGQGTSGGTDTQYF.

V is TRBV19 and J is TRBJ1-1; no firm D call. This CDR3 is built from 16 residues. Trimming removed 7 bases at V and 5 bases at J, with 23 bases between. Germline V gene data show CDR1 as LNHDA and CDR2 as SQIVND (reference sequence). CDR3 sequence reads: CASTMAGDGSWTEAFF. The CDR3 nucleotides read TGTGCCAGTACCATGGCCGGGGATGGGAGCTGGACTGAAGCTTTCTTT.

The table lists this clone with a count of one. The chain is built from TRBV19 and TRBJ1-1; possible D gene TRBD1, 5 bases. The V gene's germline CDR1 is LNHDA and CDR2 SQIVND (reference sequence). This CDR3 region has 15 residues. V was trimmed by 5 bases and J by 1 base, leaving 14 bases between them. The CDR3 protein is CASSPRDSRNTEAFF. CDR3 DNA sequence: TGTGCCAGTAGTCCTAGGGACTCCAGGAACACTGAAGCTTTCTTT. The complete variable domain, with remaining parts taken from reference TRBV19 and TRBJ1-1, reads DGGITQSPKYLFRKEGQNVTLSCEQNLNHDAMYWYRQDPGQGLRLIYYSQIVNDFQKGDIAEGYSVSREKKESFPLTVTSAQKNPTAFYLCASSPRDSRNTEAFFGQGTRLTVV.

The chain has TRBV5-6 and TRBJ1-2, with no clear D. The V end lost 0 bases, the J end lost 8 bases, and 17 bases lay between the germline ends. Per germline, CDR1 SGHDT and CDR2 YYEEEE. CDR3 size: 15 residues. CDR3 nucleotide sequence: TGTGCCAGCAGCTTGGGGCTGGGCGGGGATCGGGGCTACACCTTC. It is translated as CASSLGLGGDRGYTF.

The chain combines TRBV7-8 with TRBJ2-3; tentatively, D is TRBD2 (6 bases). This CDR3 comprises 14 residues. Germline loops: CDR1 SGHVS, CDR2 FQNEAQ. The V end lost 5 bases, the J end lost 11 bases, and 20 bases lay between the germline ends. CDR3 sequence (DNA): TGTGCCAGCAGCCCAGCTTCGGGAGTTCGTGGGCAGTATTTT. This translates into CASSPASGVRGQYF.

This sequence joins TRBV29-1 and TRBJ2-3; 12 positions agree with TRBD2. This CDR3 comprises 14 residues. Per germline, CDR1 SQVTM and CDR2 ANQGSEA. Losses at the gene ends were 6 bases for V and 4 bases for J; bases not matched to a gene: 5. CDR3 sequence: CSVSSGRVPDTQYF. In DNA, the CDR3 is TGCAGCGTCTCTAGCGGGAGGGTGCCAGATACGCAGTATTTT.

This clone was seen a handful of times. The chain links TRBV11-2 to TRBJ1-1, with unresolved D. V was shortened by 6 bases and J by 5 bases, with 13 bases between the two germline ends. Germline assignment: CDR1 SGHAT and CDR2 FQNNGV. This CDR3 is 13 amino acids long. The CDR3 protein is CASSSGARTEAFF. The CDR3 coding sequence is TGTGCCAGCAGTTCTGGTGCGAGGACTGAAGCTTTCTTT.

A few counts support this clone. The J gene is TRBJ1-1, the V gene TRBV29-1; 8 bases match TRBD1. The CDR3 consists of 18 residues. J was trimmed by 0 bases and V by 0 bases; bases with no gene match: 12. CDR1 and CDR2 (germline): SQVTM, ANQGSEA. CDR3 in DNA: TGCAGCGTTGAAGATCGCAGCAGGGGGCAATGGATGAACACTGAAGCTTTCTTT. Amino acids: CSVEDRSRGQWMNTEAFF.

This clone was seen more than once but under ten times. In DNA form, the CDR3 reads TGTGCCAGCAGTTACAGCGGGATGGCCACAGATACGCAGTATTTT. Its protein product is CASSYSGMATDTQYF. The J gene is TRBJ2-3, the V gene TRBV6-5; 7 bases match TRBD2. Trimming at V came to 2 bases and at J to 2 bases, leaving 4 bases not matched to a gene. The CDR3 runs 15 residues. CDR1 and CDR2 (germline): MNHEY, SVGAGI.

The chain has TRBV5-1 and TRBJ1-5, with 7 bases matching TRBD1. Germline values: CDR1 SGHRS, CDR2 YFSETQ. The CDR3 has 13 residues. The trim removed 3 bases at V and 4 bases at J, leaving 1 base unmatched. CDR3 DNA sequence: TGCGCCAGCAGCTCGGGACAGAATCAGCCCCAGCATTTT. Translation: CASSSGQNQPQHF.

The chain uses TRBV30 and TRBJ1-2; 9 bases agree with TRBD1. There are 14 residues in the CDR3. Germline lookup yields CDR1 GTSNPN and CDR2 SVGIG (reference sequence). The V segment lost 3 bases and the J segment 4 bases; nucleotides outside the gene matches: 6. CDR3 DNA sequence: TGTGCCTGGAGGCACAGGGGGCGCCCCTATGGCTACACCTTC. As protein: CAWRHRGRPYGYTF. Drawing the rest from reference TRBV30 and TRBJ1-2, the complete variable domain is SQTIHQWPATLVQPVGSPLSLECTVEGTSNPNLYWYRQAAGRGLQLLFYSVGIGQISSEVPQNLSASRPQDRQFILSSKKLLLSDSGFYLCAWRHRGRPYGYTFGSGTRLTVV.